This T cell receptor beta chain appears in the sequencing data of a study of radiotherapy plus CTLA-4 blockade in lung cancer. Overall study: An objective response was seen in 18% of patients, and disease control in 25% to 40%.

Sequenced by immunoSEQ multiplex PCR; TCRdb stores in-frame clones only, minus some. The sample holds tens of thousands of clones; 70% to 90% are singletons and the top ten take over 15%. Whole-study results and caveats: In blood, early T cell clone dynamics reportedly predicted response best, together with interferon-beta.

In regard to this clone: Its antigen remains unknown.

V shed 4 bases and J shed 1 base, with 4 bases lying between them. The CDR3 contains 13 residues. In germline, CDR1 is MNHNS, CDR2 SASEGT. Receiving focal radiation plus CTLA-4 blockade with ipilimumab were patients who had chemo-refractory metastatic non-small-cell lung cancer. The sample here was peripheral blood, taken from a patient treated with radiotherapy plus ipilimumab. The gene calls are TRBV6-1 and TRBJ2-2; no clear D gene. The origin of this receptor is a human donor with non-small cell lung cancer that progressed on radiotherapy plus ipilimumab. The CDR3 sequence: CASSALNTGELFF. As DNA, the CDR3 is TGTGCCAGCAGTGCATTGAACACCGGGGAGCTGTTTTTT.